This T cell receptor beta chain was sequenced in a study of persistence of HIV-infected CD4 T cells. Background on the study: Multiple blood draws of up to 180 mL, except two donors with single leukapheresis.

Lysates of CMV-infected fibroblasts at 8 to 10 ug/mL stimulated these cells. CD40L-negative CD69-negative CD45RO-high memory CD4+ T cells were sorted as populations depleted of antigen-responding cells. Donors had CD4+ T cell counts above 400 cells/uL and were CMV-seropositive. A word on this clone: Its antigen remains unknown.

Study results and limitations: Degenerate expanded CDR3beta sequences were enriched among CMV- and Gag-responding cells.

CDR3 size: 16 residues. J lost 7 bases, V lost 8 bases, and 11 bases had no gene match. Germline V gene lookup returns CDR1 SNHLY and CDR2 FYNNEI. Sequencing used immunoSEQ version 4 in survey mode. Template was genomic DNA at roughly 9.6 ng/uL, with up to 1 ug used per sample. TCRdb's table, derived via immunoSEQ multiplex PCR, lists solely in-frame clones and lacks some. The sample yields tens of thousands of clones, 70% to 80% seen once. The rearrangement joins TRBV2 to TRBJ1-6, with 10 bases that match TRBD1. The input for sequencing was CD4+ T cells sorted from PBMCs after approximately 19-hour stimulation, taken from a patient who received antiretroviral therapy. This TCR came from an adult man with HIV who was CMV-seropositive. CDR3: CASEKAGTGANSPLHF. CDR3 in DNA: TGTGCCAGCGAGAAAGCCGGGACAGGGGCGAATTCACCCCTCCACTTT.